The 21 T cell receptor beta chains listed next were all sequenced from one sample in a study of cytomegalovirus exposure and HLA in healthy donors. The PCR made use of 60 Vbeta and 13 Jbeta primers. This table comes from immunoSEQ multiplex PCR, and its TCRdb copy is limited to in-frame clones, with some not included. This sample yields about 200,000 clones, of which around 80% are seen a single time; 2.5% to 3% belongs to the top ten. The sequencing input was PBMCs. Receptors were obtained from a man aged 30 to 45 in good health and CMV-seronegative.

CDR3 in amino acids: CASSRPLETQYF. The CDR3 DNA reads TGTGCCAGCAGCCGACCGCTGGAGACGCAGTATTTT. V is TRBV7-9 and J is TRBJ2-3; D is ambiguous. The V and J ends lost 5 bases and 9 bases respectively, with 12 bases between them. This CDR3 is 12 amino acids long. CDR1 SEHNR and CDR2 FQNEAQ come from the germline V gene (reference sequence).

The chain employs TRBV7-8 and TRBJ1-2, with TRBD1 identical over 7 bases. With V trimmed by 5 bases and J by 1 base, 10 bases remained unmatched. Germline V gene lookup returns CDR1 SGHVS and CDR2 FQNEAQ. This CDR3 comprises 16 residues. The CDR3 region is CASSQGPGQLNYGYTF. Written as DNA, the CDR3 is TGTGCCAGCAGCCAAGGGCCGGGACAGCTTAACTATGGCTACACCTTC.

This rearrangement joins TRBV11-3 to TRBJ2-3, with 10 bases aligning to TRBD1. Germline V gives CDR1 SGHNT, CDR2 YENEEA. J gave up 3 bases and V 5 bases, and 5 bases lay outside the gene matches. The CDR3 is 15 amino acids. CDR3 sequence reads: CASSLGQGTTDTQYF. For the CDR3, the DNA is TGTGCCAGCAGCCTGGGACAGGGGACAACAGATACGCAGTATTTT. Full variable domain (missing parts from reference TRBV11-3 and TRBJ2-3): EAGVVQSPRYKIIEKKQPVAFWCNPISGHNTLYWYLQNLGQGPELLIRYENEEAVDDSQLPKDRFSAERLKGVDSTLKIQPAELGDSAVYLCASSLGQGTTDTQYFGPGTRLTVL.

This clone was counted a single time. The rearrangement joins TRBV27 to TRBJ2-5; 8 nucleotides match TRBD2. The CDR3 covers 15 residues. The V gene end was trimmed by 6 bases and the J gene end by 1 base; junction bases not matched to a gene: 7. Germline V gives CDR1 MNHEY, CDR2 SMNVEV (reference sequence). The CDR3 DNA reads TGTGCCAGCAGAGAATTAGCGGGGTTCCAAGAGACCCAGTACTTC. Its translation is CASRELAGFQETQYF.

This clone was detected a few times. The rearrangement uses TRBV11-2 and TRBJ2-7; 8 positions match TRBD1. The V and J ends lost 1 base and 1 base, in that order; junction bases with no gene match: 3. CDR1 and CDR2 from the germline V gene are SGHAT and FQNNGV. The CDR3 has 15 residues. The CDR3 reads CASSLVGTGSYEQYF. The CDR3 nucleotides read TGTGCCAGCAGCTTAGTAGGGACAGGTTCCTACGAGCAGTACTTC.

The rearrangement uses TRBV28 and TRBJ1-2; a possible D gene is TRBD1 (6 bases). CDR1 is MDHEN, CDR2 SYDVKM, per germline. With 5 bases removed from V and 3 bases from J, the gap between germline ends came to 16 bases. The CDR3 runs to 15 residues. For the CDR3, the DNA is TGTGCCAGCAGTACCACCTGGACAGCCTACTATGGCTACACCTTC. This translates into CASSTTWTAYYGYTF.

The V call is TRBV18, the J call TRBJ2-7; D remains unclear. CDR3 size: 11 residues. V shed 6 bases and J shed 7 bases, with 10 bases lying between them. Germline lookup yields CDR1 KGHSH and CDR2 LQKENI. The CDR3 DNA is TGTGCCAGCTCCGGCCAGGATGAGCAGTACTTC. Residues: CASSGQDEQYF.

Concerning this clone: Other DNA sequences in the same sample also yield this CDR3. The chain couples TRBV7-9 to TRBJ1-1; D not resolved. The CDR3 is 13 residues long. V lost 1 base to trimming and J lost 1 base, with 4 bases between them. Germline CDR1 and CDR2: SEHNR and FQNEAQ (reference sequence). The CDR3 coding sequence is TGTGCCAGCAGCTTAGAAGCGAACACTGAAGCTTTCTTT. Its translation is CASSLEANTEAFF. The variable domain in full, with the rest retrieved from reference TRBV7-9 and TRBJ1-1, is DTGVSQNPRHKITKRGQNVTFRCDPISEHNRLYWYRQTLGQGPEFLTYFQNEAQLEKSRLLSDRFSAERPKGSFSTLEIQRTEQGDSAMYLCASSLEANTEAFFGQGTRLTVV.

J is TRBJ1-6 and V is TRBV6-1, with D possibly TRBD1 on 5 matching bases. The CDR3 runs 14 residues. CDR1 and CDR2 (germline): MNHNS, SASEGT. V shed 7 bases and J shed 6 bases, with 13 bases lying between them. This CDR3 is CASKEGEGNSPLHF. The CDR3, as DNA: TGTGCCAGCAAGGAAGGGGAGGGTAATTCACCCCTCCACTTT.

V gene TRBV25-1 combines with J gene TRBJ1-5; 8 nucleotides align to TRBD1. J was trimmed by 2 bases and V by 4 bases; bases with no gene match: 7. The CDR3 is 16 residues long. Germline V lookup: CDR1 MGHDK, CDR2 SYGVNS. CDR3 sequence: CASSGRTGKGNQPQHF. CDR3 sequence (DNA): TGTGCCAGCAGTGGTAGGACAGGGAAGGGCAATCAGCCCCAGCATTTT.

The V and J genes are TRBV7-9 and TRBJ1-6; the D is unclear. The CDR3 totals 12 residues. Trimming stripped 5 bases from V and 14 bases from J, with 13 bases between. CDR1 SEHNR and CDR2 FQNEAQ come from the germline V gene (reference sequence). CDR3 sequence (DNA): TGTGCCAGCAGCCAAATGAGTTCGGCCCTCCACTTT. Translating it yields CASSQMSSALHF.

The chain joins TRBV9 to TRBJ2-3, with no clear D. V gave up 0 bases and J gave up 5 bases, with 7 bases separating them. Looked up from germline, CDR1 is SGDLS and CDR2 is YYNGEE. The CDR3 runs 13 residues. CDR3: CASSVEWQDTQYF. For the CDR3, the DNA is TGTGCCAGCAGCGTAGAGTGGCAAGATACGCAGTATTTT.

The chain is built from TRBV7-3 and TRBJ2-2, with 9 bases that match TRBD2. CDR1 and CDR2 from the germline V gene are SGHTA and FQGTGA. The CDR3 length is 15 residues. V was pared by 4 bases and J by 4 bases, with 4 bases of the junction left unmatched. CDR3 sequence (DNA): TGTGCCAGCAGCTCTATGACTAGCGGCACCGGGGAGCTGTTTTTT. Its translation is CASSSMTSGTGELFF.

The chain joins TRBV6-1 to TRBJ1-4; TRBD1 matches at 11 bases. Unmatched junction bases numbered 8, after V lost 6 bases and J lost 8 bases. Per germline, CDR1 MNHNS and CDR2 SASEGT. The CDR3 is 15 amino acids. The CDR3 DNA reads TGTGCCAGCAGCGGACAGGGGGCTCACAACGAAAAACTGTTTTTT. Protein: CASSGQGAHNEKLFF.

This rearrangement joins TRBV7-9 to TRBJ2-3; the match to TRBD2 covers 11 bases. This CDR3 is 17 amino acids long. Trimming took 5 bases from V and 0 from J; bases not matched to a gene: 7. The V gene's germline CDR1 is SEHNR and CDR2 FQNEAQ (reference sequence). The CDR3 is CASSMPTSGDSTDTQYF. The CDR3 coding sequence is TGTGCCAGCAGCATGCCGACTAGCGGGGATAGCACAGATACGCAGTATTTT.

This clone occurred once. This sequence joins TRBV28 and TRBJ1-2; D remains unclear. The germline gives CDR1 MDHEN, CDR2 SYDVKM. Between the trimmed V and J ends, which lost 6 bases and 8 bases, there was a span of 7 bases. The CDR3 is 10 residues long. CDR3 sequence reads: CASRRTGYTF. Here the CDR3 DNA reads TGTGCCAGCAGGCGAACCGGCTACACCTTC.

The chain recombines TRBV4-3 with TRBJ2-5; 8 nucleotides match TRBD2. The CDR3 runs 17 residues. Germline values: CDR1 LGHNA, CDR2 YSLEER. The junction had 14 bases not matched to a gene; V was cut back by 6 bases and J by 2 bases. The CDR3 sequence: CASSLTRGGGGQETQYF. CDR3 in DNA: TGCGCCAGCAGTCTAACCCGGGGGGGCGGGGGACAAGAGACCCAGTACTTC.

V and J are TRBV6-1 and TRBJ2-3, with 7 bases aligning to TRBD1. The CDR3 consists of 14 residues. V shed 1 base, J shed 4 bases, and the junction held 2 bases outside the gene matches. CDR1 is MNHNS, CDR2 SASEGT, per germline. CDR3 DNA sequence: TGTGCCAGCAGTGAAGGACAGGGCGCAGATACGCAGTATTTT. Amino acid sequence: CASSEGQGADTQYF.

V and J are TRBV14 and TRBJ2-2; 12 nucleotides match TRBD1. CDR3 length: 18 amino acids. The germline V gene encodes CDR1 SGHDN and CDR2 FVKESK. Trimming took 5 bases from V and 0 from J; bases not matched to a gene: 7. The CDR3 loop reads CASSRTGTGGANTGELFF. The CDR3 DNA reads as TGTGCCAGCAGCAGAACCGGGACAGGGGGCGCGAACACCGGGGAGCTGTTTTTT.

The chain joins TRBV27 to TRBJ2-7, with 15 bases aligning to TRBD2. Trimming at V came to 3 bases and at J to 2 bases, leaving 5 bases not matched to a gene. Germline values: CDR1 MNHEY, CDR2 SMNVEV (reference sequence). The CDR3 runs 17 residues. This chain's CDR3 is CASSFGLAGGIPYEQYF. Written as DNA, the CDR3 is TGTGCCAGCAGTTTCGGACTAGCGGGGGGGATCCCCTACGAGCAGTACTTC.

The V gene is TRBV10-3, the J gene TRBJ1-6, with 11 nucleotides matching TRBD1. The ends lost 5 bases at V and 8 bases at J; junction bases unmatched: 5. CDR3 size: 15 residues. Germline-derived CDR1 and CDR2 are ENHRY and SYGVKD. The CDR3 DNA follows: TGTGCCATCAGTAGGGGACAGGGGGAAGATTCACCCCTCCACTTT. It codes for CAISRGQGEDSPLHF.